This entry concerns a single T cell receptor beta chain. Its antigen remains unknown. The germline CDR1 and CDR2 sequences are SGDLS and YYNGEE. The CDR3 is 15 residues long. V lost 0 bases, J lost 2 bases, and 9 bases lay in between. Assay used: immunoSEQ multiplex PCR; TCRdb lists only in-frame clones, some missing. The sample records 50,000 to 75,000 clones, more than 80% being singletons. These data are taken from a study of OX40 agonist ivuxolimab in advanced cancers. Study at large: Eligibility admitted prior anti-PD-1, anti-PD-L1 or anti-CTLA-4 therapy; about 40% had some. General study points: CD8+ T cells (on average) carried more expanded clones than CD4+ T cells.

The receptor was derived from an adult with an advanced solid tumor such as melanoma, head and neck, liver or kidney cancer. The sequencing here drew on CD4+ or CD8+ T cells sorted from blood, taken in a trial of the OX40 agonist ivuxolimab. V and J are TRBV9 and TRBJ1-5; tentatively, D is TRBD1 (5 bases). DNA for the CDR3: TGTGCCAGCAGCGTAGATGGGGGAGGCAATCAGCCCCAGCATTTT. It codes for CASSVDGGGNQPQHF.